This T cell receptor beta chain derives from a study of spatial heterogeneity in lung cancer (dated by TCRdb to about 2019). Background for the entire study: Beta-chain transcripts were consistently detected in greater numbers than alpha-chain transcripts, which likely reflects a higher abundance of beta-chain transcripts. In the raw uncorrected reads, each unique combination of TCR and UMI appeared on average more than ten times. TCR repertoire features were related to nonsynonymous mutation counts determined by whole-exome sequencing of tumor tissue. Both alpha and beta chains were TCR-sequenced in around 220 tumor regions, under 85 matched nontumor lung samples and 45 to 60 PBMC samples obtained at surgery. TCR alpha and beta repertoires were quantitatively compared across multiple tumor regions, matched nontumor lung and blood in non-small cell lung cancer.

A note on this clonotype: No antigen is known for it. No quality values exist for individual bases; no much larger clone is one base distant.

From the germline V gene, CDR1 is SGHRS and CDR2 is YFSETQ. The CDR3 runs 16 residues from the cysteine to the phenylalanine. The only DNA kept is the CDR3, 48 bases in frame from the first base. At the junction V is shortened by 1 base and J by 1 base; bases outside the gene matches: 4. Library construction relied on 5' RACE. Sequencing used a NextSeq 500. To allow correction of PCR and sequencing errors, the TCR library protocol tagged every TCR cDNA molecule with a unique molecular identifier. For the original study's pipeline: TCR identification, UMI-based error correction and CDR3 extraction were performed with Decombinator tools. Expanded TCRs were defined as those above a frequency of 2 per 1,000, corresponding to the top 1% of the tumor frequency distribution. Renyi diversity was computed with the R vegan package after each repertoire had been subsampled 100 times to 5,000 TCRs. CDR3 similarity networks were constructed using string-kernel similarity of amino acid triplets, with links drawn between CDR3s whose pairwise similarity was above 0.82. TCRdb trimmed the raw reads at Q25, called clones with MiXCR and kept productive beta chains. CDR3 protein sequences are deduplicated, and each keeps its most common genes and DNA. The V and J calls follow TCRdb's processing rather than the paper's. The sample data list about 40,000 distinct CDR3 sequences, and 5.2% of these were observed just once. About 25% of the sample goes to the ten largest clones.

Overall study results and their limits: Ubiquitous expanded tumor TCRs showed up in blood more often at tumor resection than at routine follow-up. Additional single-cell paired TCR alpha and beta sequencing was considered necessary to confirm, at a functional level, the hypothesis that regional TCRs recognize regional mutations.

The meaning of the sample's time point label: sample taken at primary tumor resection. Whole RNA extracted from tumor and nontumor lung tissue, or from cryopreserved PBMC samples, was used for TCR sequencing without cell sorting. Donors were approximately 72 patients with early-stage, untreated non-small cell lung cancer from the lung TRACERx cohort. Only patients for whom sufficient RNA was available from at least two tumor regions were selected for TCR sequencing. This TCR came from a female donor with early-stage non-small cell lung cancer. The chain employs TRBV5-1 and TRBJ2-3; 9 bases in the junction line up with TRBD1. The input for sequencing was PBMCs, taken at surgery. The nucleotides are TGCGCCAGCAGCTTGCTGGGACAGGGAGGCACAGATACGCAGTATTTT. This is translated as CASSLLGQGGTDTQYF.